This T cell receptor (beta chain) stems from a study of Graves' ophthalmopathy and Graves' hyperthyroidism (dated by TCRdb to 2016 to 2018). General notes on the study: Peripheral blood was collected at initial diagnosis, before any treatment. An independent validation cohort was composed of some 19 hyperthyroidism patients and around 16 patients who later progressed from hyperthyroidism to ophthalmopathy. The study used signatures of the TCR beta repertoire to tell Graves' ophthalmopathy apart from Graves' hyperthyroidism and to predict which patients would progress to ophthalmopathy. To explore V-J signatures that separate ophthalmopathy from hyperthyroidism, a discovery set of 100 patients was enrolled, consisting of approximately 45 with ophthalmopathy and approximately 57 with stable hyperthyroidism. T-cell repertoires of thyroid tissue and blood were compared in more than 5 hyperthyroidism patients. In total, 135 blood samples were TCR-sequenced: 43 ophthalmopathy, some 72 hyperthyroidism and some 17 hyperthyroidism-to-ophthalmopathy patients. Once sampling was done, hyperthyroidism patients were given methimazole at a starting dose of 30 mg daily, while ophthalmopathy patients were given high-dose intravenous methylprednisolone. The study at large found these results: Most of the expanded thyroid clonotypes with a frequency above 0.001 were also detected in blood, and it was suggested that the thyroid immune response may be reflected by blood repertoires. No statistical method was used to predetermine the sample size, and group allocation was not hidden from the investigators. Ophthalmopathy was separated from stable hyperthyroidism by the 13-signature model with just under 90% sensitivity and roughly 83% specificity in cross-validation and with 80%/75% in the test set. In validation, the model predicted ophthalmopathy progression with roughly 68% sensitivity and 72.22% specificity; approximately 12 predicted patients were CT-confirmed with GO in a median of around 6 months.

In this sample, this clonotype turned up a few times. It lacks a known antigen. No base qualities exist here, and no much larger clone lies one base off it. Patients with ophthalmopathy had moderately to severely active disease, with a Clinical Activity Score of 3 or more, a NOSPECS grade of 4 or more, and a disease duration of less than 3 months. Patients with other autoimmune diseases, uncontrolled infections, pregnancy or lactation were excluded from the study. Diagnosis relied on clinical symptoms, serum thyroxine, TRAb, thyroid ultrasound and orbital computed tomography. Using Ficoll-Paque density gradient centrifugation, PBMCs were isolated from over 8.5 ml of fresh peripheral blood. Trizol reagent was used to extract the total RNA, and its quality was then checked on an Agilent 2100 Bioanalyzer. Reading the germline V gene (reference sequence) gives CDR1 GTSNPN and CDR2 SVGIG. Including cysteine and phenylalanine, the CDR3 has 15 amino acids. Left in the record is the CDR3 DNA by itself, 45 bases read in frame from the first base. V ends up 0 bases short and J 10 bases short, with an unmatched junction base count of 8.

TCR beta CDR3 regions were amplified from RNA transcripts for repertoire sequencing. The first round of RT-PCR was done with HTBI primers and the Qiagen OneStep RT-PCR kit, and was followed by a second round of multiplex PCR, then size selection and purification. The libraries underwent paired-end sequencing with 100 bp reads on an Illumina HiSeq2000. On the study's bioinformatics: SOAPnuke was used for read processing, and reads with adapters, uncalled bases, a mean Phred below 15, or no exact constant-primer or identifier match were discarded. COPE v1.2.5 was used to merge high-quality paired reads. Each unique nucleotide sequence was defined as a clonotype, and clonotypes were aligned to IMGT TRB V, D and J references with MiTCR v1.1. Only V-J combinations with frequency above 0.0001 were analysed, covering 99% to 99.2% of repertoires. For each V-J combination, a TCR clonal expansion and chaos score was defined as the ratio of F50 clonal expansion to chaos observed in the TCRdist matrix. Welch's t-statistics and random forest were used to narrow the features down to 13 V-J combinations, which were then fed into a naive Bayes classifier. The Morisita-Horn index was used to measure how similar the thyroid and blood repertoires were. In TCRdb, the public reads were trimmed at Q25 with fastp and aligned with MiXCR, with productive beta chains retained. Every CDR3 protein is listed once, alongside the most common genes and DNA of its rows. These V and J calls rely on TCRdb rather than the paper's analysis. The sample profile shows 600,000 to 700,000 distinct CDR3 sequences; about two fifths of them were found once. In total, the top ten clones hold around 3.3% of the sample.

Sequencing was performed on peripheral blood. The chain is assembled from TRBV30 and TRBJ1-6, with TRBD1 identical over 8 junction bases. This clonotype originated in an adult man with Graves' ophthalmopathy. The encoded CDR3 is CAWSVGTGGESPLHF. The DNA sequence is given as TGTGCCTGGAGTGTAGGCACAGGGGGTGAGTCACCCCTCCACTTT. Full variable domain (CDR3 extended with the reference TRBV30 and TRBJ1-6 proteins): SQTIHQWPATLVQPVGSPLSLECTVEGTSNPNLYWYRQAAGRGLQLLFYSVGIGQISSEVPQNLSASRPQDRQFILSSKKLLLSDSGFYLCAWSVGTGGESPLHFGNGTRLTVT.